The source of this TCR beta chain is a study of T-cell memory formation after mild COVID-19. To note about this clonotype: The target antigen is unknown.

The study's findings and limits: Contracting CD8+ clones were enriched in EMRA, CD4+ mainly in CM and EM.

5'RACE primed from the constant segment yielded TCR alpha and TCR beta cDNA libraries bearing sample barcodes and UMIs. TCRdb processed the 5' RACE reads anew with MiXCR; each CDR3 protein has one entry. This sample has about 450,000 distinct CDR3 sequences, with 23% found just once. Sequenced material: PBMCs or a T cell subset sorted from them (not recorded which). The receptor was derived from an adult woman who had mild COVID-19 (a few samples of this study predate the infection). Cell type and time point are not known.

This CDR3 is CASSYSGASEAFF. DNA of the CDR3: TGTGCCAGCAGTTACTCAGGGGCGAGTGAAGCTTTCTTT. The gene calls are TRBV6-2 or TRBV6-3 and TRBJ1-1, with a possible D match to TRBD1 (5 bases). Trimming cost V 0 bases and J 7 bases, with 9 bases left between them. The CDR3 contains 13 residues. CDR1 is MNHEY and CDR2 is SVGEGT in the germline V gene.